Here is one TCR beta chain with its context. As yet, its antigen is unknown. Vbeta (60) and Jbeta (13) primers were used in the PCR. Assay used: immunoSEQ multiplex PCR; TCRdb lists only in-frame clones, some missing. This sample yields roughly 100,000 clones, of which 76% are seen a single time; 4.1% belongs to the top ten. The CDR3 runs 16 residues. Trimming at V came to 1 base and at J to 3 bases, leaving 8 bases not matched to a gene. Germline V gene lookup returns CDR1 SNHLY and CDR2 FYNNEI. The data originate from a study of cytomegalovirus exposure and HLA in healthy donors. Study-level findings and limits: A later analysis linked a missense DCLRE1C variant to TCR beta V- and J-gene trimming.

This receptor was taken from a man in his forties in good health and CMV-seronegative. V is TRBV2 and J is TRBJ1-2; 7 positions match TRBD1. The sequenced sample consisted of PBMCs. CDR3 coding DNA: TGTGCCAGCAGTGAAGGGAGGGGGCTTTGGGACTATGGCTACACCTTC. This translates into CASSEGRGLWDYGYTF.